The present entry profiles one TCR beta chain with its context. The CDR3 is 15 amino acids. Germline V gene lookup returns CDR1 SGHTA and CDR2 FQGNSA. V shed 3 bases, J shed 4 bases, and the junction held 5 bases outside the gene matches. This sample's treatment: about 20 received Ad26.COV2.S at low or high dose, single or two shots; about 5 received placebo; per-sample allocation not given. On day 63 after the first injection, vaccine and placebo recipients gave samples. The data derive from a study of Ad26.COV2.S vaccination and SARS-CoV-2 variants. The protocol was immunoSEQ multiplex PCR, while the TCRdb copy is restricted to in-frame clones and leaves out a portion. This table holds roughly 380,000 clones, roughly 88% found once.

This TCR derives from a person aged 18 to 65 who received the Ad26.COV2.S COVID-19 vaccine or a placebo. The V gene is TRBV7-2, the J gene TRBJ2-7; 11 positions match TRBD2. The sequenced sample was peripheral blood, obtained in a trial of Ad26.COV2.S vaccine versus placebo. The CDR3: CASSFTSGGLYEQYF. The CDR3 DNA reads as TGTGCCAGCAGCTTTACTAGCGGGGGACTTTACGAGCAGTACTTC.